This T cell receptor beta chain was identified in a study of blood T cell repertoires in COVID-19. Study-level background: Some COVID-19 samples were acute and others convalescent; all came from the United States, Italy and Spain. T cells, B-cell-depleted T cells, or PBMCs supplied cDNA or gDNA.

Study processing details: Amplified reference gene primers provided the basis for estimating nucleated cell counts. Assay: immunoSEQ multiplex PCR; the TCRdb copy retains only in-frame clones and omits some. V and J calls and clone size are those listed in that table; D and trimming were worked out from the DNA. Altogether roughly 63,000 clones are present, 65% to 80% being singletons, with the ten largest covering roughly 10%. Sequences were obtained from peripheral blood. This receptor was taken from a human donor in a cohort sampled during active COVID-19.

The CDR3 spells CATSRQMDSPTNYGYTF. CDR3 coding DNA: TGTGCCACCAGCCGTCAGATGGACAGCCCGACTAACTATGGCTACACCTTC. The V and J genes are TRBV15 and TRBJ1-2; D might be TRBD1 (6 bases). This CDR3 is built from 17 residues. From germline, CDR1 is LNHNV and CDR2 YYDKDF (reference sequence). V was pared by 5 bases and J by 0 bases, with 19 bases between.